Below, 20 T cell receptor beta chains from the same sample are listed, as sequenced in a study of immune heterogeneity within non-small cell lung tumors. Multiplex PCR (32 V and 13 J primers) was used to amplify the TCR beta CDR3. TCRdb re-analysed the multiplex PCR reads in MiXCR, keeping a single row per CDR3 protein. The table has around 15,000 distinct CDR3 sequences, 28% seen once; the top ten hold about 4.2%. Each sample used around 600 ng of genomic DNA from bulk tumor tissue. Biopsies that were spaced far apart were taken, several per primary tumor, during surgery. Curative surgery was undertaken by patients, who had untreated, newly diagnosed non-small cell lung cancer. Sequenced: lung tumor tissue. These receptors came from a man in his forties with non-small cell lung cancer.

The V call is TRBV4-1, the J call TRBJ2-7, with 7 bases identical to TRBD1. CDR3 length equals 15 residues. The V segment lost 4 bases and the J segment 0 bases; nucleotides outside the gene matches: 6. Germline assignment: CDR1 MGHRA and CDR2 YSYEKL. CDR3 nucleotides: TGCGCCAGCAGCCGAGAGACAGGGATCTCCTACGAGCAGTACTTC. It yields the protein CASSRETGISYEQYF.

As to this clonotype: With a much larger clone just one base away, this may be a read error. The final CDR3 position lacks the conserved phenylalanine or tryptophan, pointing to a likely read error. This rearrangement joins TRBV6-5 to TRBJ1-1; D uncertain. With 2 bases removed from V and 1 base from J, the gap between germline ends came to 5 bases. The CDR3 consists of 13 residues. Germline values: CDR1 MNHEY, CDR2 SVGAGI. For the CDR3, the DNA is TGTGCCAGCAGTTACAGCAAGAACACTGAAGCTTTCGTT. Protein product: CASSYSKNTEAFV.

Comment on this clonotype: This may arise from a read error, as a much more abundant clone is one base away. The chain joins TRBV7-9 to TRBJ2-7; 9 positions match TRBD2. Germline loops: CDR1 SEHNR, CDR2 FQNEAQ (reference sequence). The ends lost 6 bases at V and 5 bases at J; junction bases unmatched: 11. The CDR3 has 15 residues. The CDR3 reads CASRLQGTSSNEQYF. Here the CDR3 DNA reads TGTGCCAGCAGATTGCAAGGGACTAGCTCAAACGAGCAGTACTTC.

This clonotype occurred a few times. The rearrangement joins TRBV30 to TRBJ1-4, with unresolved D. The CDR3 length is 14 residues. Trimming removed 3 bases from V and 10 bases from J, with 18 bases in between. Germline CDR1 reads GTSNPN; CDR2 reads SVGIG (reference sequence). CDR3 bases: TGTGCCTGGAGGGGCCCGGAGACGGAAGGAAAACTGTTTTTT. It codes for CAWRGPETEGKLFF.

This clonotype came up a few times. The V call is TRBV5-1, the J call TRBJ2-2; D gene unclear. With 4 bases removed from V and 0 bases from J, the gap between germline ends came to 10 bases. The CDR3 extends over 15 amino acids. CDR1 is SGHRS, CDR2 YFSETQ, per germline. The CDR3 DNA sequence: TGCGCCAGCAGCCGTCTCGCCTCGAACACCGGGGAGCTGTTTTTT. Translated: CASSRLASNTGELFF.

Relative to its sample, this clonotype is medium-sized. J is TRBJ1-2 and V is TRBV6-1, with a weak D call TRBD1 (5 bases). V was shortened by 7 bases and J by 5 bases, with 11 bases between the two germline ends. Germline assignment: CDR1 MNHNS and CDR2 SASEGT. The CDR3 is made up of 12 amino acids. CDR3 sequence: CASTPGPYGYTF. Here the CDR3 DNA reads TGTGCCAGCACCCCAGGGCCTTATGGCTACACCTTC.

On this clonotype: This clone may be a read error of a much larger clone one base away. The chain couples TRBV6-2 or TRBV6-3 to TRBJ2-7, with D possibly being TRBD1 (6 bases). The V and J ends lost 1 base and 2 bases respectively, with 6 bases between them. Germline loops: CDR1 MNHEY, CDR2 SVGEGT. This CDR3 spans 13 amino acids. For the CDR3, the DNA is TGTGCCAGCAGTTACTGGGGGCCCTACGAGCAGTACTTC. Translating gives CASSYWGPYEQYF.

With respect to this clonotype: A much larger clone lies a single base off, so this may be a read error. The chain recombines TRBV19 with TRBJ1-6; D gene ambiguous. Between the trimmed V and J ends, which lost 5 bases and 0 bases, there was a span of 17 bases. CDR3 length: 18 amino acids. The germline gives CDR1 LNHDA, CDR2 SQIVND (reference sequence). CDR3 loop: CASSFSFKGGSYNSPLHF. CDR3 sequence (DNA): TGTGCCAGTAGTTTCTCCTTCAAGGGAGGCTCCTATAATTCACCCCTCCACTTT.

This clonotype appeared a few times. The gene calls are TRBV6-5 and TRBJ1-1; perhaps TRBD1 as D (5 bases). This CDR3 is built from 14 residues. The V gene's germline CDR1 is MNHEY and CDR2 SVGAGI. Trimming took 6 bases from V and 5 from J, leaving 16 bases between them. CDR3 DNA sequence: TGTGCCAGCAGCGGAGACAGCGTTTGGACTGAAGCTTTCTTT. Translated, it gives CASSGDSVWTEAFF.

As concerns this clonotype: A much larger clone differs by one base, so this may be a read error. The rearrangement joins TRBV5-1 to TRBJ1-2; 10 bases fit TRBD1. From germline, CDR1 is SGHRS and CDR2 YFSETQ. The CDR3 is 15 amino acids. CDR3 sequence reads: CVSSLTGGNGYGYTF. The CDR3 DNA reads as TGCGTCAGCAGCTTGACAGGGGGCAATGGGTATGGCTACACCTTC. The variable domain in full, with the rest retrieved from reference TRBV5-1 and TRBJ1-2, is KAGVTQTPRYLIKTRGQQVTLSCSPISGHRSVSWYQQTPGQGLQFLFEYFSETQRNKGNFPGRFSGRQFSNSRSEMNVSTLELGDSALYLCVSSLTGGNGYGYTFGSGTRLTVV.

With respect to this clonotype: A single base separates this from a much larger clone, so it may be a read error. This chain connects TRBV12-3 or TRBV12-4 to TRBJ2-3; 12 bases line up with TRBD1. CDR3 length: 15 residues. Germline trimming cut 9 bases from V and 4 bases from J; bases unmatched to any gene: 8. The CDR3 protein is CARRTGTGGPDTQYF. The CDR3 DNA sequence: TGTGCCAGAAGGACCGGGACAGGGGGCCCAGATACGCAGTATTTT.

By its share, this clonotype is medium-sized. V is TRBV6-1 and J is TRBJ1-6, with D perhaps TRBD1 (5 bases). The CDR3 is 14 amino acids. CDR1 is MNHNS, CDR2 SASEGT, per germline. Between the trimmed V and J ends, which lost 6 bases and 6 bases, there was a span of 12 bases. CDR3 amino acids: CASSQTGGNSPLHF. DNA of the CDR3: TGTGCCAGCAGCCAGACCGGGGGTAATTCACCCCTCCACTTT.

The chain combines TRBV28 with TRBJ1-2; D not resolved. The length of the CDR3 is 11 residues. V was cut by 9 bases and J by 8 bases, with 13 bases left in between. The germline CDR1 and CDR2 sequences are MDHEN and SYDVKM. The CDR3 coding sequence is TGTGCCAGTAGCAGCTCGGAAGGCTACACCTTC. Translation gives CASSSSEGYTF.

As regards this clonotype: A read error may be the cause here, since a much bigger clone is one base away. Likely a read error: the CDR3 ends without its conserved phenylalanine or tryptophan. The rearrangement links TRBV5-1 to TRBJ2-1; 8 bases fit TRBD2. The V and J ends lost 4 bases and 0 bases, in that order; junction bases with no gene match: 6. The CDR3 totals 16 residues. Germline-derived CDR1 and CDR2 are SGHRS and YFSETQ. Written as DNA, the CDR3 is TGCGCCAGCAGCCGTACCCTAGCGGGCTCCTACAATGAGCAGTTCTTA. Protein product: CASSRTLAGSYNEQFL.

This clonotype has a count of ten or more. The chain has TRBV5-1 and TRBJ1-1; perhaps TRBD1 as D (6 bases). With 5 bases removed from V and 4 bases from J, the gap between germline ends came to 24 bases. The CDR3 consists of 17 residues. Germline V gene sequence: CDR1 SGHRS, CDR2 YFSETQ. CDR3 region: CASRISGGYSGGTEAFF. Written as DNA, the CDR3 is TGCGCCAGCAGGATCTCCGGGGGCTATAGCGGAGGCACTGAAGCTTTCTTT.

This clonotype ranks as medium-sized. V and J are TRBV19 and TRBJ2-1; D is uncertain. V was shortened by 5 bases and J by 6 bases, with 11 bases between the two germline ends. CDR1 is LNHDA, CDR2 SQIVND, per germline (reference sequence). This CDR3 has 13 residues. CDR3 sequence: CASSLLYRNEQFF. In DNA form, the CDR3 reads TGTGCCAGTAGTCTACTTTACCGCAATGAGCAGTTCTTC.

As concerns this clonotype: Since a much larger clone is just one base distant, this may be a read error. The J gene is TRBJ2-7, the V gene TRBV12-3 or TRBV12-4; TRBD2 matches 10 bases. The CDR3 runs to 14 residues. CDR3: CASSLAGAGYEQYF. DNA of the CDR3: TGTGCCAGCAGTCTAGCGGGAGCGGGTTACGAGCAGTACTTC.

With regard to this clonotype: A read error may explain this, as a much larger clone is one base away. The CDR3 protein is CASSSAVAASGANVMTF. The CDR3 region has the DNA TGCGCCAGCAGCTCGGCGGTGGCCGCGTCTGGGGCCAACGTCATGACTTTC. J is TRBJ2-6 and V is TRBV5-1; maybe TRBD1 (5 bases). CDR1 and CDR2 (germline): SGHRS, YFSETQ. The CDR3 has 17 residues.

The chain is built from TRBV7-9 and TRBJ2-2; D unresolved. The CDR3 runs 16 residues. V was pared by 2 bases and J by 2 bases, with 12 bases between. Germline lookup yields CDR1 SEHNR and CDR2 FQNEAQ (reference sequence). CDR3 DNA sequence: TGTGCCAGCAGCTTAATCGCGACACACAACACCGGGGAGCTGTTTTTT. Protein: CASSLIATHNTGELFF.

Only a few counts were recorded for this clonotype. CDR3 in amino acids: CASSLDYGEKLFF. In DNA form, the CDR3 reads TGTGCCAGCAGCTTAGATTACGGCGAAAAACTGTTTTTT. V usage is TRBV7-6 and J usage is TRBJ1-4; D is uncertain. The CDR3 covers 13 residues. Germline loops: CDR1 SGHVS, CDR2 FNYEAQ. V was trimmed by 1 base and J by 8 bases, leaving 8 bases between them.